Below, 2 T cell receptor beta chains from the same sample are listed, as sequenced in a study of T cell changes during pregnancy in multiple sclerosis. Using immunoSEQ multiplex PCR, the repertoire was profiled, and TCRdb retains in-frame clones only, with some absent. The sample holds tens of thousands of clones, about nine tenths seen once. The sequenced sample was CD8+ T cells from peripheral blood mononuclear cells, obtained in the third trimester of pregnancy. The receptors were sampled from a female donor with multiple sclerosis, enrolled in a pregnancy study.

In this sample, this clone turned up once. The chain is built from TRBV27 and TRBJ2-1, with 12 bases matching TRBD2. The germline V gene has CDR1 MNHEY and CDR2 SMNVEV (reference sequence). Trimming cost V 0 bases and J 4 bases; bases outside gene matches: 1. The CDR3 sequence is 16 residues long. The CDR3 nucleotides are TGTGCCAGCAGTTTATCCGGACTAGCGGGGTACAATGAGCAGTTCTTC. Protein product: CASSLSGLAGYNEQFF.

The chain is built from TRBV9 and TRBJ1-1; 9 bases line up with TRBD1. Germline V gene data show CDR1 as SGDLS and CDR2 as YYNGEE. The V gene end was trimmed by 0 bases and the J gene end by 1 base; junction bases not matched to a gene: 13. The length of the CDR3 is 19 residues. The CDR3: CASSVAPGTGIERNTEAFF. The CDR3 DNA reads TGTGCCAGCAGCGTAGCTCCAGGGACAGGGATAGAACGGAACACTGAAGCTTTCTTT.